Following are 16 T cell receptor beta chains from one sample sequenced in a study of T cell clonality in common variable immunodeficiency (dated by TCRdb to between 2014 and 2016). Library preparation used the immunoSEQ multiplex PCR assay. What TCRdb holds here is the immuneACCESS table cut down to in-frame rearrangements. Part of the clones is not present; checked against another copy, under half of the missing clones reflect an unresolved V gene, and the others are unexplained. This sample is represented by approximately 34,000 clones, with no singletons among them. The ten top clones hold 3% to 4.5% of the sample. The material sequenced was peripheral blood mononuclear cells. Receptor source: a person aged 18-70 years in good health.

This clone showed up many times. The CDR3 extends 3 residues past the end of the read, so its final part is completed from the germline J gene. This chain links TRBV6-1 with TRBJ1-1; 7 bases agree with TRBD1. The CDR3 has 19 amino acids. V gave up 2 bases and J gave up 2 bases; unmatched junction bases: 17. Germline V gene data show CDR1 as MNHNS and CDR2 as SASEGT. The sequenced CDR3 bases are TGTGCCAGCAGTGAAACTTCCGTTAGGGGGCTTAGATCCAACACTGAA. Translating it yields CASSETSVRGLRSNTE. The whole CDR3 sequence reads CASSETSVRGLRSNTEAFF.

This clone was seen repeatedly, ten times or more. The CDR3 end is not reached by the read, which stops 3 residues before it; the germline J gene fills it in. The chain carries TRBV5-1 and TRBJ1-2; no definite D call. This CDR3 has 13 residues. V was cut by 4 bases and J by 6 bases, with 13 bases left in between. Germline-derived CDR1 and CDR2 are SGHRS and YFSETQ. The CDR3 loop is CASSDVRADGYTF. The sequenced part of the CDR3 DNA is TGCGCCAGCAGCGATGTGCGGGCAGATGGC.

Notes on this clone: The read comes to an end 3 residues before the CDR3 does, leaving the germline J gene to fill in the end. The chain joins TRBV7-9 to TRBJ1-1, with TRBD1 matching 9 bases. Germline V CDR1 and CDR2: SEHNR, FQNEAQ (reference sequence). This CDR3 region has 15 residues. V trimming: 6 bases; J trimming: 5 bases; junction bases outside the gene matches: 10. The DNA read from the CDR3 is TGTGCCAGCAGAGAAGTACAGGGGGCAAGGACTGAA. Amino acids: CASREVQGARTE. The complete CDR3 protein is CASREVQGARTEAFF. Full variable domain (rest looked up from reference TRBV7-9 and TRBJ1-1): DTGVSQNPRHKITKRGQNVTFRCDPISEHNRLYWYRQTLGQGPEFLTYFQNEAQLEKSRLLSDRFSAERPKGSFSTLEIQRTEQGDSAMYLCASREVQGARTEAFFGQGTRLTVV.

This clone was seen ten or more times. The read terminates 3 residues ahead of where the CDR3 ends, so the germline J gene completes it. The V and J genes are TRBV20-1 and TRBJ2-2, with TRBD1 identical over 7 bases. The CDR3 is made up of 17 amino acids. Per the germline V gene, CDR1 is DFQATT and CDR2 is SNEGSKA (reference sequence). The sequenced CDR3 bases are TGCAGTGCTAGAGATCCGAGACAGGGATCCTATAATTCACCG. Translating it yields CSARDPRQGSYNSP. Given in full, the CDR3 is CSARDPRQGSYNSPLFF.

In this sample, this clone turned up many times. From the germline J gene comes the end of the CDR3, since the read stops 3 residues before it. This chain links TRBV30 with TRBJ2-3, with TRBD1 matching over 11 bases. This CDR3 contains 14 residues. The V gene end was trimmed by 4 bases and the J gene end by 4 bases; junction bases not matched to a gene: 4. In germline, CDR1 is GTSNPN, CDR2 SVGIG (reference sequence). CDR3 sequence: CAWTGTGGADTQYF. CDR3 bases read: TGTGCCTGGACCGGGACAGGGGGTGCAGATACG.

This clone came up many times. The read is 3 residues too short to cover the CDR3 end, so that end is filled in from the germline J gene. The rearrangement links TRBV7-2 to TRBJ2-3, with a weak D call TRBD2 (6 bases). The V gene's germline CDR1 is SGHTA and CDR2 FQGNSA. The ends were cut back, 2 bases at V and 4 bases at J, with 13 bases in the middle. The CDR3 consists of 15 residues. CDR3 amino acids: CASSLSRGVADTQYF. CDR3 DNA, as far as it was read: TGTGCCAGCAGCTTATCGCGCGGGGTGGCAGATACG.

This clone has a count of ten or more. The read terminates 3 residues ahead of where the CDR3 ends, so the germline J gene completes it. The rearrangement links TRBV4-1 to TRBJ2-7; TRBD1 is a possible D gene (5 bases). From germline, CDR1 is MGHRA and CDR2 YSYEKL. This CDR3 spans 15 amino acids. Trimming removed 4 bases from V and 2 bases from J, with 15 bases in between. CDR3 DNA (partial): TGCGCCAGCAGCCGTGGGGCAGGTTCTACCTACGAG. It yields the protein CASSRGAGSTYE. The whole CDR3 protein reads CASSRGAGSTYEQYF.

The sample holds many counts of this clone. CDR3: CASSPGDSFITEAFF. The sequenced CDR3 bases are TGTGCCAGTAGCCCAGGGGACAGTTTTATCACTGAA. This chain joins TRBV19 and TRBJ1-1; 7 bases match TRBD1. With the read ending 3 residues before the CDR3 end, the germline J gene is used to fill in that end. In germline, CDR1 is LNHDA, CDR2 SQIVND (reference sequence). Losses at the gene ends were 6 bases for V and 4 bases for J; bases not matched to a gene: 11. The CDR3 is made up of 15 amino acids.

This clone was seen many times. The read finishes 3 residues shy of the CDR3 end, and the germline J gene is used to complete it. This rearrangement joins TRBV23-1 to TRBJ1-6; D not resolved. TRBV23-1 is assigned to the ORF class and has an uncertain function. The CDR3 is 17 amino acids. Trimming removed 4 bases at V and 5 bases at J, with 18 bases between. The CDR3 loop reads CASSPQRRGPHNSPLHF. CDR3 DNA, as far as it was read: TGCGCCAGCAGTCCCCAACGCAGAGGCCCTCATAATTCACCC.

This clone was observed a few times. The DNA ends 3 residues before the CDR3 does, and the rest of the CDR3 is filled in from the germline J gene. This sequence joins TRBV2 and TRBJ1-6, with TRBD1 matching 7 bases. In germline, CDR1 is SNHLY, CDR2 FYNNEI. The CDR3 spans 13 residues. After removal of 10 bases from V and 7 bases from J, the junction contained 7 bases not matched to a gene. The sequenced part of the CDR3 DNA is TGTGCCAACCAGGGGGAGCACAATTCACCC. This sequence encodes CANQGEHNSP. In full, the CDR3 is CANQGEHNSPLHF. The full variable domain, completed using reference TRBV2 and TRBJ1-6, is EPEVTQTPSHQVTQMGQEVILRCVPISNHLYFYWYRQILGQKVEFLVSFYNNEISEKSEIFDDQFSVERPDGSNFTLKIRSTKLEDSAMYFCANQGEHNSPLHFGNGTRLTVT.

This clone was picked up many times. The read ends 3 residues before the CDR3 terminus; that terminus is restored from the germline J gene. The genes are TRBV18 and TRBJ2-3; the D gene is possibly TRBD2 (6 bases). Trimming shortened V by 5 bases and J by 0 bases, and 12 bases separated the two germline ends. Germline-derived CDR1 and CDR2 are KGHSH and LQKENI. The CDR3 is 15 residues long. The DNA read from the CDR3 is TGTGCCAGCTCAGGATTAGCGGCGAGCACAGATACG. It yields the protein CASSGLAASTDT. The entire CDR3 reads CASSGLAASTDTQYF.

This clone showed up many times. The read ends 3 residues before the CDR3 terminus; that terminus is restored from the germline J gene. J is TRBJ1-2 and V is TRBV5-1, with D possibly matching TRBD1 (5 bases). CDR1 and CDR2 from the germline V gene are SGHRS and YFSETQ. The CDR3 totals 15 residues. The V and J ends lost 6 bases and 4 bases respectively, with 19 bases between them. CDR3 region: CASKSDPQDPYGYTF. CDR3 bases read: TGCGCCAGCAAATCAGACCCACAGGACCCCTATGGC.

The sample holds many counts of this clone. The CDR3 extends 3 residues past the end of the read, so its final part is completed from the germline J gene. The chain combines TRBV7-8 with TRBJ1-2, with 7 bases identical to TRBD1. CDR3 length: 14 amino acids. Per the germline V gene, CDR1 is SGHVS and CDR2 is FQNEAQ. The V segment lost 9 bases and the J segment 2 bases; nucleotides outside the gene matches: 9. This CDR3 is CARHPLGQNYGYTF. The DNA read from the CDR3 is TGTGCCAGACACCCTTTGGGACAGAACTATGGC.

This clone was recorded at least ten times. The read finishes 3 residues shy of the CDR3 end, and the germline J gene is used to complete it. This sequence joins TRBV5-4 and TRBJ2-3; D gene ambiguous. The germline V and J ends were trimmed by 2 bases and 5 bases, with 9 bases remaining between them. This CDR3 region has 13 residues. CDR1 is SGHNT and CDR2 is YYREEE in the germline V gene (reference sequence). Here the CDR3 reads CASSLRGEDTQYF. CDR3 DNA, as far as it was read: TGTGCCAGCAGCTTAAGAGGTGAAGATACG.

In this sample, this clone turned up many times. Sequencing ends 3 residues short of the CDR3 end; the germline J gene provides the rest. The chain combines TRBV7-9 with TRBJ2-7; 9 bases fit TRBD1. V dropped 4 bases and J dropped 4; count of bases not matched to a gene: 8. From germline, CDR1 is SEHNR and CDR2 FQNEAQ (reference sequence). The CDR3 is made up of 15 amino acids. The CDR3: CASSSWGQGIYEQYF. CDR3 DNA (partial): TGTGCCAGCAGCTCGTGGGGACAGGGTATTTACGAG.

This CDR3 reads CASSLTGQGSWETQYF. CDR3 DNA (partial): TGCGCCAGCAGCTTGACCGGACAGGGTAGTTGGGAGACC. The chain carries TRBV5-1 and TRBJ2-5, with 8 bases fitting TRBD1. The sequence runs out 3 residues before the end of the CDR3; the remainder is reconstructed from the germline J gene. Trimming cost V 1 base and J 5 bases; bases outside gene matches: 10. CDR1 is SGHRS and CDR2 is YFSETQ in the germline V gene. The CDR3 runs to 16 residues.